The 24 T cell receptor beta chains presented below share a single source sample, sequenced in a study of blood T cell repertoires in COVID-19 (dated by TCRdb to about 2020). Library generation was performed with the immunoSEQ multiplex PCR assay. The table was pulled from immuneACCESS by TCRdb, which kept in-frame rearrangements only. Such tables lose some clones; where checked, under half of the loss comes from unresolved V genes, and the rest has no known cause. The sample contains around 290,000 clones, around 89% of them found a single time. Jointly, the top ten make up around 4.4% of the sample. Sequencing was performed on peripheral blood. The origin of the receptors is a man aged 40-49 years with acute or convalescent COVID-19.

The V call is TRBV6-5, the J call TRBJ2-7, with 10 bases lining up with TRBD2. The CDR3 runs 15 residues. J gave up 0 bases and V 7 bases, and 6 bases lay outside the gene matches. Germline V gives CDR1 MNHEY, CDR2 SVGAGI. The CDR3 is CASILGLAVSYEQYF. Written as DNA, the CDR3 is TGTGCCAGCATACTCGGACTAGCGGTCTCCTACGAGCAGTACTTC.

The V gene is TRBV4-2, the J gene TRBJ2-7, with 7 bases identical to TRBD2. Germline V gives CDR1 LGHNA, CDR2 YNFKEQ. This CDR3 is 13 amino acids long. J gave up 3 bases and V 3 bases, and 2 bases lay outside the gene matches. DNA for the CDR3: TGTGCCAGCAGCCAGGGGGGGTACTACGAGCAGTACTTC. The encoded protein is CASSQGGYYEQYF.

The J gene is TRBJ1-4, the V gene TRBV5-5, with D possibly being TRBD1 (5 bases). CDR3 size: 13 residues. The V and J ends lost 0 bases and 12 bases respectively, with 12 bases between them. Per germline, CDR1 SGHKS and CDR2 YYEKEE (reference sequence). CDR3: CASSLGVPGELFF. The CDR3 DNA is TGTGCCAGCAGCTTGGGAGTACCGGGGGAACTGTTTTTT. Full variable domain (outside the CDR3, taken from reference TRBV5-5 and TRBJ1-4): DAGVTQSPTHLIKTRGQQVTLRCSPISGHKSVSWYQQVLGQGPQFIFQYYEKEERGRGNFPDRFSARQFPNYSSELNVNALLLGDSALYLCASSLGVPGELFFGSGTQLSVL.

The chain is built from TRBV30 and TRBJ2-2; D remains ambiguous. The germline V gene encodes CDR1 GTSNPN and CDR2 SVGIG (reference sequence). The CDR3 totals 18 residues. Trimming removed 2 bases from V and 0 bases from J, with 19 bases in between. The CDR3 DNA reads as TGTGCCTGGAGTCCATCCGGTCCCATTCTGGCGAACACCGGGGAGCTGTTTTTT. This codes for CAWSPSGPILANTGELFF.

The chain recombines TRBV10-3 with TRBJ1-4; 9 bases map to TRBD1. CDR3 length: 14 amino acids. Germline CDR1 ENHRY, CDR2 SYGVKD. The J segment lost 5 bases and the V segment lost 3 bases, leaving 1 base of the junction unmatched. The chain's CDR3 is CAISDGTGNEKLFF. The CDR3 coding sequence is TGTGCCATCAGTGACGGGACAGGGAATGAAAAACTGTTTTTT.

This sequence joins TRBV11-2 and TRBJ1-1; D may be TRBD1 (6 bases). Looked up from germline, CDR1 is SGHAT and CDR2 is FQNNGV. V was cut by 5 bases and J by 10 bases, with 17 bases left in between. This CDR3 has 13 residues. The DNA of the CDR3 is TGTGCCAGCAGCGGGGGGGGGCTGTTCAGAGCTTTCTTT. Its protein is CASSGGGLFRAFF.

This clone occurred a few times. The chain carries TRBV20-1 and TRBJ1-2; D unresolved. The V end was cut by 3 bases, the J end by 4 bases, with 21 bases between. In germline, CDR1 is DFQATT, CDR2 SNEGSKA (reference sequence). The CDR3 has 16 amino acids. CDR3 bases: TGCAGTGCTAGTTTTCTAGACCGCGCAGAGGGCTATGGCTACACCTTC. Amino acids: CSASFLDRAEGYGYTF.

The chain employs TRBV24-1 and TRBJ2-2; the D gene is possibly TRBD2 (5 bases). The CDR3 runs to 15 residues. Trimming cost V 2 bases and J 4 bases, with 10 bases left between them. CDR1 is KGHDR, CDR2 SFDVKD, per germline. This CDR3 is CATSDYSAGTGELFF. CDR3 in DNA: TGTGCCACCAGTGATTATAGCGCGGGCACCGGGGAGCTGTTTTTT.

This rearrangement joins TRBV6-5 to TRBJ2-1, with 9 bases that match TRBD1. This CDR3 is built from 16 residues. Germline CDR1 reads MNHEY; CDR2 reads SVGAGI. Trimming at V came to 0 bases and at J to 1 base, leaving 1 base not matched to a gene. CDR3 sequence: CASSYSGQGSYNEQFF. DNA of the CDR3: TGTGCCAGCAGTTACTCGGGACAGGGTTCCTACAATGAGCAGTTCTTC.

The V gene is TRBV19, the J gene TRBJ1-1; no clear D. The CDR3 sequence is 14 residues long. Trimming left V 1 base short and J 4 bases short, with 10 bases between. Per the germline V gene, CDR1 is LNHDA and CDR2 is SQIVND (reference sequence). In DNA form, the CDR3 reads TGTGCCAGTAGTATAGGATCCGAGGGCACTGAAGCTTTCTTT. Translation gives CASSIGSEGTEAFF.

The genes are TRBV11-2 and TRBJ1-4, with D uncertain. Germline values: CDR1 SGHAT, CDR2 FQNNGV. CDR3 length equals 13 residues. Trimming pared 4 bases from V and 6 bases from J, leaving 9 bases between. CDR3: CASSSYLDEKLFF. The DNA for the CDR3 is TGTGCCAGCAGCTCCTATTTGGATGAAAAACTGTTTTTT.

This clone appeared a single time. The chain employs TRBV5-1 and TRBJ2-1; 13 nucleotides match TRBD2. Germline loops: CDR1 SGHRS, CDR2 YFSETQ. J was trimmed by 15 bases and V by 2 bases; bases with no gene match: 11. This CDR3 spans 15 amino acids. The CDR3 reads CASSFGLAGVPVMFF. DNA of the CDR3: TGCGCCAGCAGCTTTGGACTAGCGGGGGTCCCTGTGATGTTCTTC.

The gene calls are TRBV7-9 and TRBJ2-3, with TRBD2 identical over 11 bases. This CDR3 has 19 amino acids. V was clipped by 7 bases and J by 3 bases; unmatched bases: 18. CDR1 SEHNR and CDR2 FQNEAQ come from the germline V gene (reference sequence). The CDR3 DNA reads TGTGCCAGCACCACCCTACTTAGTCTACTAGCGGGGGATACAGATACGCAGTATTTT. As protein: CASTTLLSLLAGDTDTQYF.

The chain combines TRBV5-1 with TRBJ2-7, with TRBD1 as a possible D gene (6 bases). There are 14 residues in the CDR3. V lost 4 bases, J lost 1 base, and 12 bases lay in between. Germline V gives CDR1 SGHRS, CDR2 YFSETQ. CDR3 DNA: TGCGCCAGCAGCCTCCGGCAGGGGTCCTACGAGCAGTACTTC. This encodes CASSLRQGSYEQYF.

The genes are TRBV11-3 and TRBJ2-1; the D is unclear. V was clipped by 5 bases and J by 6 bases, with 11 bases between them. The CDR3 length is 13 residues. Per germline, CDR1 SGHNT and CDR2 YENEEA. This CDR3 is CASSPYLSNEQFF. The CDR3 DNA reads TGTGCCAGCAGCCCTTACCTGAGCAATGAGCAGTTCTTC.

The chain carries TRBV6-2 or TRBV6-3 and TRBJ2-7, with 11 positions matching TRBD2. Germline CDR1 reads MNHEY; CDR2 reads SVGEGT. The CDR3 contains 13 residues. J lost 4 bases, V lost 6 bases, and 2 bases had no gene match. CDR3: CASRPSGGYEQYF. The DNA for the CDR3 is TGTGCCAGCAGACCTAGCGGGGGGTACGAGCAGTACTTC.

Comments on this clone: Given the absence of the conserved phenylalanine or tryptophan at the CDR3 end, a read error is likely. The limits of the CDR3 on the DNA are not certain, so only TCRdb's listed CDR3 is given. This chain uses TRBV6-1 with TRBJ1-1. The CDR3 is 14 amino acids in total, end residues counted. CDR1 is MNHNS and CDR2 is SASEGT in the germline V gene. CDR3 sequence reads: CASSEAFWGGFGNL.

This chain joins TRBV4-2 and TRBJ2-7, with TRBD1 as a possible D gene (7 bases). Trimming stripped 5 bases from V and 1 base from J, with 21 bases between. CDR1 is LGHNA and CDR2 is YNFKEQ in the germline V gene. The length of the CDR3 is 17 residues. The CDR3: CASSERSRRDRSYEQYF. The CDR3 nucleotides read TGTGCCAGCAGCGAGAGATCAAGGCGGGACAGATCCTACGAGCAGTACTTC.

The V gene is TRBV2, the J gene TRBJ1-6, with 7 bases that match TRBD1. The CDR3 is made up of 15 amino acids. Germline values: CDR1 SNHLY, CDR2 FYNNEI. Unmatched junction bases numbered 8, after V lost 5 bases and J lost 7 bases. CDR3 bases: TGTGCCAGCAGTCTGCAGGGACAGCTCAATTCACCCCTCCACTTT. It is translated as CASSLQGQLNSPLHF.

The chain carries TRBV6-1 and TRBJ1-4; a weak D match, TRBD1 (6 bases). Between the trimmed V and J ends, which lost 6 bases and 4 bases, there was a span of 12 bases. The CDR3 spans 14 residues. Germline CDR1 reads MNHNS; CDR2 reads SASEGT. CDR3 protein: CASSSTGFNEKLFF. CDR3 coding DNA: TGTGCCAGCAGCTCCACAGGGTTTAATGAAAAACTGTTTTTT.

The rearrangement joins TRBV6-5 to TRBJ2-7; 7 positions match TRBD1. CDR3 length equals 15 residues. Trimming cost V 5 bases and J 0 bases; bases outside gene matches: 7. CDR1 and CDR2 (germline): MNHEY, SVGAGI. CDR3 protein: CASSLGTDSSYEQYF. In nucleotides, the CDR3 is TGTGCCAGCAGTCTCGGGACAGATTCCTCCTACGAGCAGTACTTC.

The chain joins TRBV27 to TRBJ1-2; a possible D gene is TRBD1 (6 bases). Germline values: CDR1 MNHEY, CDR2 SMNVEV (reference sequence). Between the trimmed V and J ends, which lost 2 bases and 4 bases, there was a span of 11 bases. The CDR3 spans 14 residues. The CDR3 DNA reads as TGTGCCAGCAGTTTAGGGAGGGGGGGCTATGGCTACACCTTC. It yields the protein CASSLGRGGYGYTF.

The chain couples TRBV28 to TRBJ2-1, with 9 positions matching TRBD1. Germline V gives CDR1 MDHEN, CDR2 SYDVKM. The CDR3 length is 15 residues. With V trimmed by 6 bases and J by 6 bases, 9 bases remained unmatched. CDR3 coding DNA: TGTGCCAGCAGCCCCCCCGGGACAGGGCGCAATGAGCAGTTCTTC. Its protein product is CASSPPGTGRNEQFF.

The chain combines TRBV5-4 with TRBJ2-1; 12 positions match TRBD2. Germline values: CDR1 SGHNT, CDR2 YYREEE (reference sequence). The CDR3 consists of 15 residues. The V segment lost 1 base and the J segment 10 bases; nucleotides outside the gene matches: 6. DNA of the CDR3: TGTGCCAGCAGCTTGAAGGCTAGCGGGGGGGTGGAGCAGTTCTTC. It encodes CASSLKASGGVEQFF.